This paragraph covers one TCR beta chain sequence. Its antigen is unidentified. The data belong to a study of T cells in Graves' hyperthyroidism and ophthalmopathy. Findings and caveats of the study: Most thyroid clonotypes expanded above 0.001 were also detected in blood.

TCR beta CDR3 regions were amplified from RNA. During a first-round RT-PCR of the TCR CDR3, the HTBI primer set was used. TCRdb independently ran MiXCR on the multiplex PCR reads; one entry per CDR3 protein. The sample lists approximately 220,000 distinct CDR3 sequences, approximately 16% occurring once. The CDR3 runs 14 residues. CDR1 is LGHNA, CDR2 YSLEER, per germline. With 0 bases removed from V and 2 bases from J, the gap between germline ends came to 8 bases. The study defined stable Graves' hyperthyroidism as no ophthalmopathy progression within 18 months. Uncontrolled infection, other autoimmune disease, pregnancy or lactation barred patients from enrollment.

Source material: blood. This chain connects TRBV4-3 to TRBJ2-7; perhaps TRBD2 as D (5 bases). This receptor was identified in a man in his forties or fifties with Graves' hyperthyroidism. In DNA form, the CDR3 reads TGCGCCAGCAGCCAAGATAGCGTCACCTACGAGCAGTACTTC. It is translated as CASSQDSVTYEQYF.